This T cell receptor (beta chain) comes out of a study of human T cells and chemical hapten exposure. Study observations and caveats: TCRs at high frequency, those above 1 in 1000, did not change with DPC sensitization.

The library labeled individual cDNA molecules by adding unique molecular identifiers to them. TCRdb re-called the RACE reads through MiXCR, storing one row per CDR3 protein. The sample includes about 77,000 distinct CDR3 sequences, roughly 7.9% of them seen just once. This clonotype was seen ten or more times. Its specificity is unknown. This sample's time point: healthy volunteer bleed at 6 weeks. The total RNA was obtained from whole blood that was not fractionated. Germline V gene sequence: CDR1 LGHNA, CDR2 YSLEER. The CDR3 is 17 residues long. V was clipped by 0 bases and J by 0 bases, with 9 bases between them.

The clonotype was recovered from a female donor in good health. Some clones in this sample may be carry-over from other donors' samples. The genes are TRBV4-3 and TRBJ2-6; D not certain. The sequenced material came from whole blood. The CDR3 DNA reads TGCGCCAGCAGCCAAGATTCGGGCTTCTCTGGGGCCAACGTCCTGACTTTC. Translating gives CASSQDSGFSGANVLTF.